What follows are 21 T cell receptor beta chains derived from one specimen sequenced in a study of shared clonotypes between healthy human individuals. Method: immunoSEQ multiplex PCR; TCRdb's copy keeps in-frame clones and lacks some. This sample has some 89,000 clones, with 65% to 70% found just once. Material: memory CD8+ T cells sorted from blood. Regarding subset: CD45RO+ cells pooled with CCR7-negative TemRA cells. The receptors originated from a man under 40 in good health.

V usage is TRBV7-6 and J usage is TRBJ1-4; 8 bases agree with TRBD1. V lost 3 bases, J lost 3 bases, and 6 bases stayed unmatched. Per germline, CDR1 SGHVS and CDR2 FNYEAQ. CDR3 length: 16 amino acids. The CDR3, as DNA: TGTGCCAGCAGCTTGGCAGGGGGCGCGGCTAATGAAAAACTGTTTTTT. Its translation is CASSLAGGAANEKLFF.

This clone was picked up a small number of times. The chain employs TRBV5-1 and TRBJ2-5; D gene unclear. The CDR3 loop spans 17 amino acids. The germline V and J ends were trimmed by 4 bases and 5 bases, with 24 bases remaining between them. Germline lookup yields CDR1 SGHRS and CDR2 YFSETQ. The CDR3 nucleotides are TGCGCCAGCAGCAGGAAGCCGAGTCAAGATTTCCGTGAGACCCAGTACTTC. It yields the protein CASSRKPSQDFRETQYF.

This rearrangement joins TRBV6-9 to TRBJ2-7, with 7 bases matching TRBD2. V was pared by 4 bases and J by 6 bases, with 6 bases of the junction left unmatched. The V gene's germline CDR1 is MNHGY and CDR2 SVAAGI. The CDR3 covers 13 residues. The CDR3 sequence is CASSFPGGCEQYF. The DNA for the CDR3 is TGTGCCAGCAGTTTCCCGGGAGGCTGCGAGCAGTACTTC.

The chain links TRBV6-1 to TRBJ2-3, with a tentative D call TRBD1 (6 bases). V was shortened by 8 bases and J by 3 bases, with 15 bases between the two germline ends. The length of the CDR3 is 14 residues. The germline CDR1 and CDR2 sequences are MNHNS and SASEGT. This CDR3 reads CASQSNRVTDTQYF. The CDR3 bases are TGTGCCAGCCAATCAAACAGGGTAACAGATACGCAGTATTTT.

V gene TRBV5-6 combines with J gene TRBJ2-1, with 8 bases lining up with TRBD2. The germline V gene encodes CDR1 SGHDT and CDR2 YYEEEE. The CDR3 runs 15 residues. V lost 1 base to trimming and J lost 6 bases; unmatched junction nucleotides: 6. The chain's CDR3 is CASSLLSGGSNEQFF. The DNA for the CDR3 is TGTGCCAGCAGCTTGTTATCGGGAGGGTCCAATGAGCAGTTCTTC. The full variable domain, with the rest looked up from reference TRBV5-6 and TRBJ2-1, is DAGVTQSPTHLIKTRGQQVTLRCSPKSGHDTVSWYQQALGQGPQFIFQYYEEEERQRGNFPDRFSGHQFPNYSSELNVNALLLGDSALYLCASSLLSGGSNEQFFGPGTRLTVL.

As regards this clone: This sequence is one base from a far larger clone and is likely a read error. The chain links TRBV6-4 to TRBJ2-3; tentatively, D is TRBD1 (6 bases). Germline V gene sequence: CDR1 MRHNA, CDR2 SNTAGT. This CDR3 is 14 amino acids long. V was clipped by 5 bases and J by 0 bases, with 9 bases between them. CDR3 sequence reads: CASSHGTSTDTQYF. Written as DNA, the CDR3 is TGTGCCAGCAGTCACGGGACAAGCACAGATACGCAGTATTTT.

The rearrangement joins TRBV28 to TRBJ2-7, with D perhaps assigned TRBD1 or TRBD2 (5 bases each). Trimming cost V 4 bases and J 0 bases, with 13 bases left between them. CDR1 is MDHEN, CDR2 SYDVKM, per germline. This CDR3 has 15 amino acids. For the CDR3, the DNA is TGTGCCAGCAGTTCCCCGGGACGCATCTCCTACGAGCAGTACTTC. Its translation is CASSSPGRISYEQYF. The full variable domain, with the rest looked up from reference TRBV28 and TRBJ2-7, is DVKVTQSSRYLVKRTGEKVFLECVQDMDHENMFWYRQDPGLGLRLIYFSYDVKMKEKGDIPEGYSVSREKKERFSLILESASTNQTSMYLCASSSPGRISYEQYFGPGTRLTVT.

The rearrangement joins TRBV6-5 to TRBJ1-2; D gene uncertain. Trimming took off 3 bases at V and 6 bases at J, with 11 bases between the two ends. The CDR3 has 13 amino acids. CDR1 is MNHEY, CDR2 SVGAGI, per germline. The CDR3: CASSYVGSNGYTF. The CDR3 DNA reads TGTGCCAGCAGTTATGTGGGATCGAATGGCTACACCTTC.

The chain carries TRBV2 and TRBJ1-5; possibly TRBD1 for D (5 bases). V gave up 6 bases and J gave up 7 bases, with 16 bases separating them. The CDR3 has 14 residues. Germline CDR1 and CDR2: SNHLY and FYNNEI. The CDR3 DNA reads TGTGCCAGCAGAGACCAGGGTTCCATCCAGCCCCAGCATTTT. It codes for CASRDQGSIQPQHF.

The V gene is TRBV7-9, the J gene TRBJ2-4; the D is unclear. Per germline, CDR1 SEHNR and CDR2 FQNEAQ (reference sequence). This CDR3 has 13 amino acids. V dropped 4 bases and J dropped 7 bases, with 11 bases sitting between them. Here the CDR3 reads CASSSPVRNIQYF. For the CDR3, the DNA is TGTGCCAGCAGCTCCCCGGTTCGGAACATTCAGTACTTC.

The genes are TRBV11-2 and TRBJ1-2; possibly TRBD1 for D (6 bases). This CDR3 contains 16 residues. From germline, CDR1 is SGHAT and CDR2 FQNNGV. Trimming left V 0 bases short and J 2 bases short, with 13 bases between. For the CDR3, the DNA is TGTGCCAGCAGCTTAGACTATCGGGGACACAACTATGGCTACACCTTC. Translated: CASSLDYRGHNYGYTF. The full variable domain, its missing parts supplied by reference TRBV11-2 and TRBJ1-2, is EAGVAQSPRYKIIEKRQSVAFWCNPISGHATLYWYQQILGQGPKLLIQFQNNGVVDDSQLPKDRFSAERLKGVDSTLKIQPAKLEDSAVYLCASSLDYRGHNYGYTFGSGTRLTVV.

As regards this clone: This sample includes further DNA sequences coding for the same CDR3. J is TRBJ2-7 and V is TRBV28, with D hard to call. CDR3 length equals 12 residues. Germline V gene sequence: CDR1 MDHEN, CDR2 SYDVKM. V was clipped by 6 bases and J by 3 bases, with 9 bases between them. The CDR3 protein is CASSYTDYEQYF. CDR3 nucleotide sequence: TGTGCCAGCAGCTACACTGACTACGAGCAGTACTTC.

The V and J genes are TRBV10-3 and TRBJ2-1, with D tentatively TRBD1 (9 bases). The V gene's germline CDR1 is ENHRY and CDR2 SYGVKD. There are 15 residues in the CDR3. Trimming took 4 bases from V and 8 from J, leaving 18 bases between them. The CDR3 sequence is CAISAGGDRVDEQFF. CDR3 nucleotides: TGTGCCATCAGTGCCGGGGGGGACAGGGTCGATGAGCAGTTCTTC.

This clone was seen just once. The V call is TRBV6-5, the J call TRBJ2-2; D gene uncertain. The CDR3 runs to 15 residues. From germline, CDR1 is MNHEY and CDR2 SVGAGI. The V end was cut by 3 bases, the J end by 0 bases, with 8 bases between. CDR3 residues: CASSYDVANTGELFF. The CDR3 DNA reads as TGTGCCAGCAGTTATGACGTTGCGAACACCGGGGAGCTGTTTTTT.

The chain joins TRBV4-3 to TRBJ2-2; D unclear. V shed 1 base and J shed 7 bases, with 16 bases lying between them. Per germline, CDR1 LGHNA and CDR2 YSLEER. This CDR3 is 16 amino acids long. CDR3 protein: CASSQGYQTGGGELFF. CDR3 DNA: TGCGCCAGCAGCCAAGGGTACCAGACGGGTGGCGGGGAGCTGTTTTTT.

The chain uses TRBV4-1 and TRBJ2-3; no definite D call. Germline CDR1 reads MGHRA; CDR2 reads YSYEKL. There are 15 residues in the CDR3. Trimming stripped 2 bases from V and 1 base from J, with 10 bases between. The DNA of the CDR3 is TGCGCCAGCAGCCAAAGGTGGGTTGGCACAGATACGCAGTATTTT. Its protein is CASSQRWVGTDTQYF.

This chain joins TRBV6-6 and TRBJ1-1; 7 bases map to TRBD1. With 6 bases clipped from V and 1 base from J, the junction kept 8 bases outside the gene matches. CDR3 length: 15 amino acids. Per the germline V gene, CDR1 is MNHNY and CDR2 is SVGAGI (reference sequence). CDR3 sequence: CASSPWGQSNTEAFF. The DNA for the CDR3 is TGTGCCAGCAGCCCTTGGGGACAGTCGAACACTGAAGCTTTCTTT.

This clone appeared a few times. The J gene is TRBJ1-2, the V gene TRBV6-1; the D gene is possibly TRBD1 (5 bases). The V gene's germline CDR1 is MNHNS and CDR2 SASEGT. The CDR3 spans 14 residues. The V and J ends lost 4 bases and 2 bases respectively, with 11 bases between them. The CDR3 DNA sequence: TGTGCCAGCAGTGGACAGATTGGGAACTATGGCTACACCTTC. It yields the protein CASSGQIGNYGYTF.

The count of this clone is one. The genes are TRBV27 and TRBJ2-3; either TRBD1 or TRBD2 may supply D (5 bases each). This CDR3 has 16 amino acids. Germline V gene data show CDR1 as MNHEY and CDR2 as SMNVEV (reference sequence). Trimming removed 7 bases from V and 2 bases from J, with 19 bases in between. The chain's CDR3 is CASTASWDDHTDTQYF. The CDR3 DNA is TGTGCCAGCACTGCCTCCTGGGACGATCACACAGATACGCAGTATTTT.

The chain couples TRBV7-9 to TRBJ1-1; D ambiguous. This CDR3 is 10 amino acids long. Trimming shortened V by 10 bases and J by 8 bases, and 11 bases separated the two germline ends. CDR1 SEHNR and CDR2 FQNEAQ come from the germline V gene (reference sequence). The CDR3 sequence is CAILPAEAFF. DNA of the CDR3: TGTGCCATCCTTCCCGCAGAAGCTTTCTTT.

V and J are TRBV9 and TRBJ2-1; D is ambiguous. Germline-derived CDR1 and CDR2 are SGDLS and YYNGEE. The CDR3 has 16 amino acids. V dropped 3 bases and J dropped 8 bases, with 21 bases sitting between them. The CDR3 region has the DNA TGTGCCAGCAGCGACCGACTTGAATCACAGCCCGATGAGCAGTTCTTC. It codes for CASSDRLESQPDEQFF.